The rows below give T cell receptor beta chains drawn from one sample of a study of blood T cells in healthy people across ages. TCRdb re-called the 5' RACE reads through MiXCR, storing one row per CDR3 protein. This repertoire shows 800,000 or so distinct CDR3 sequences, about 45% found once; its top ten account for 15% to 20%. Sequencing used blood. The source of these receptors is a man older than 75 in good health. Both conserved end residues are part of each CDR3. D genes are given only for firm matches. The size entry is marked missing in some rows and otherwise reads once, few, many or a size class.

V: TRBV20-1; size: .; D: TRBD2; J: TRBJ2-3; DNA: TGCAGTGCCACCGGACTAGCGGACTACACAGATGCGCAGTATTTT; CDR3: CSATGLADYTDAQYF
V: TRBV6-6; size: .; D: .; J: TRBJ2-7; DNA: TGTGCCAGCAGTTACCAGGGTCCTACCTACGAGCAGTACTTC; CDR3: CASSYQGPTYEQYF
V: TRBV7-2; size: .; D: .; J: TRBJ1-1; DNA: TGTGCCAGCAGCTTAGTGCAGGGGCGAACTGAAGCTTTCTTT; CDR3: CASSLVQGRTEAFF
V: TRBV20-1; size: .; D: TRBD2; J: TRBJ2-3; DNA: TGCAGTGCTAGGGGACTAGCGGGAGGGATTACAGATACGCAGTATTTT; CDR3: CSARGLAGGITDTQYF
V: TRBV20-1; size: .; D: TRBD1; J: TRBJ2-7; DNA: TGCAGTGCTAGCGCCCGGGACAGGGGATCCTACGAGCAGTACTTC; CDR3: CSASARDRGSYEQYF
V: TRBV10-3; size: few; D: .; J: TRBJ2-5; DNA: TGTGCCATCAGTGAGTCGGTTTCTGGTGGAGAGACCCAGTACTTC; CDR3: CAISESVSGGETQYF
V: TRBV29-1; size: many; D: .; J: TRBJ2-7; DNA: TGCAGCGTTGAAACATGGCAGGGAACCTACGAGCAGTACTTC; CDR3: CSVETWQGTYEQYF
V: TRBV7-2; size: .; D: .; J: TRBJ2-3; DNA: TGTGCCAGCAGCCCCCGGGAAAAAAGAGATACGCAGTATTTT; CDR3: CASSPREKRDTQYF
V: TRBV20-1; size: many; D: .; J: TRBJ1-2; DNA: TGCAGTGCTAGGGCGAGACCCAGGGATGGCTACACCTTC; CDR3: CSARARPRDGYTF
V: TRBV28; size: few; D: TRBD1; J: TRBJ1-2; DNA: TGTGCCAGCAGTTCGACAGGGGAGGACTATGGCTACACCTTC; CDR3: CASSSTGEDYGYTF
V: TRBV4-1; size: .; D: .; J: TRBJ2-7; DNA: TGCGCCAGCAGCCAAGTGACATCCCCAGCCTACGAGCAGTACTTC; CDR3: CASSQVTSPAYEQYF
V: TRBV2; size: .; D: .; J: TRBJ2-3; DNA: TGTGCCAGCAGGCCGCTCAACCAAGCAGATACGCAGTATTTT; CDR3: CASRPLNQADTQYF
V: TRBV12-3/TRBV12-4; size: many; D: .; J: TRBJ2-3; DNA: TGTGCCAGCAGTTTGAGGGGGGGCACAGATACGCAGTATTTT; CDR3: CASSLRGGTDTQYF
V: TRBV6-2/TRBV6-3; size: once; D: .; J: TRBJ2-7; DNA: TGTGCCAGCAGTTACTCGACAGGGAGGTCCTACGAGCAGTACTTC; CDR3: CASSYSTGRSYEQYF
V: TRBV20-1; size: .; D: TRBD1; J: TRBJ2-3; DNA: TGCAGTGCTGAGGACAGGGGAAGCACAGATACGCAGTATTTT; CDR3: CSAEDRGSTDTQYF
V: TRBV10-3; size: .; D: .; J: TRBJ1-1; DNA: TGTGCCATCAGTGGCCGGCCGAACACTGAAGCTTTCTTT; CDR3: CAISGRPNTEAFF
V: TRBV2; size: .; D: .; J: TRBJ1-2; DNA: TGTGCCAGTAGGCTACGAAGCGGCTACACCTTC; CDR3: CASRLRSGYTF
V: TRBV24-1; size: few; D: .; J: TRBJ2-7; DNA: TGTGCCACCAGTAGCCGCGGGGCTGGAACCTACGAGCAGTACTTC; CDR3: CATSSRGAGTYEQYF
V: TRBV11-2; size: .; D: .; J: TRBJ2-1; DNA: TGTGCCAGCAGCTTAGGGCGATTCCGGGACAATGGGCAGTTCTTC; CDR3: CASSLGRFRDNGQFF
V: TRBV4-3; size: few; D: TRBD2; J: TRBJ2-7; DNA: TGCGCCAGCAGCCAGTGGGGCGGAGCGGGAGTCTACGAGCAGTACTTC; CDR3: CASSQWGGAGVYEQYF
V: TRBV7-2; size: few; D: .; J: TRBJ1-1; DNA: TGTGCCAGCAGCTTAAAGATGGGGGGAATGAACACTGAAGCTTTCTTT; CDR3: CASSLKMGGMNTEAFF
V: TRBV7-3; size: .; D: TRBD2; J: TRBJ2-7; DNA: TGTGCCAGCAGCGTAAAGCGGGACTACGAGCAGTACTTC; CDR3: CASSVKRDYEQYF
V: TRBV6-6; size: .; D: .; J: TRBJ2-7; DNA: TGTGCCACGGCAGCGGGTAACTACGAGCAGTACTTC; CDR3: CATAAGNYEQYF
V: TRBV20-1; size: .; D: TRBD2; J: TRBJ2-3; DNA: TGCAGCCCGCTAGCGGGAAGCACAGATACGCAGTATTTT; CDR3: CSPLAGSTDTQYF
V: TRBV7-2; size: .; D: TRBD2; J: TRBJ2-7; DNA: TGTGCCAGCAGCCAGCATTTTAGCGGGAGGGCCATTTTATACGAGCAGTACTTC; CDR3: CASSQHFSGRAILYEQYF
V: TRBV20-1; size: many; D: .; J: TRBJ1-4; DNA: TGCAGTGCTAGAGATCCTAATGCGGGGTCTAATGAAAAACTGTTTTTT; CDR3: CSARDPNAGSNEKLFF
V: TRBV7-2; size: many; D: .; J: TRBJ2-5; DNA: TGCGCCAGCAGCTTGGAGGGGACTGGACAAGAGACCCAGTACTTC; CDR3: CASSLEGTGQETQYF
V: TRBV20-1; size: few; D: .; J: TRBJ1-1; DNA: TGCAGTTGGAAGATTGGAAGGAACACTGAAGCTTTCTTT; CDR3: CSWKIGRNTEAFF
V: TRBV29-1; size: .; D: TRBD2; J: TRBJ2-7; DNA: TGCAGCGTTGAAAGACTAGCGGGAGTCCATGAGCAGTACTTC; CDR3: CSVERLAGVHEQYF
V: TRBV9; size: .; D: .; J: TRBJ2-7; DNA: TGTGCCAGCAGCGTAAGAACGACCTCCTACGAGCAGTACTTC; CDR3: CASSVRTTSYEQYF
V: TRBV5-1; size: many; D: TRBD1; J: TRBJ2-5; DNA: TGCGCCAGCAGCTGGGACAGGGGGCGCGGGGAGACCCAGTACTTC; CDR3: CASSWDRGRGETQYF
V: TRBV7-9; size: .; D: .; J: TRBJ1-5; DNA: TGTGCCAGCAGCTTAGGGGACGGGTTTACCCGGCCCCAGCATTTT; CDR3: CASSLGDGFTRPQHF
V: TRBV30; size: .; D: .; J: TRBJ2-6; DNA: TGTGCCTGGACCCAGTCTGGGGCCAACGTCCTGACTTTC; CDR3: CAWTQSGANVLTF
V: TRBV3-1; size: few; D: .; J: TRBJ1-4; DNA: TGTGCCAGCAGCTACTTCGAGGCAACTAATGAAAAACTGTTTTTT; CDR3: CASSYFEATNEKLFF
V: TRBV5-1; size: few; D: TRBD1; J: TRBJ2-5; DNA: TGCGCCAGCAGCCCTTTGCCGGGACAGCGGTCGGAGACCCAGTACTTC; CDR3: CASSPLPGQRSETQYF
V: TRBV4-2; size: few; D: TRBD2; J: TRBJ2-3; DNA: TGTGCCAGCAGCCGGTCCCTAGCGGGAGGGAGCACAGATACGCAGTATTTT; CDR3: CASSRSLAGGSTDTQYF
V: TRBV27; size: .; D: .; J: TRBJ2-5; DNA: TGTGCCAGCAGGCGGGTTTACAATGAGCAGTACTTC; CDR3: CASRRVYNEQYF
V: TRBV2; size: few; D: TRBD1; J: TRBJ2-7; DNA: TGTGCCAGCGTAGGGACAGCCAAGATCTACGAGCAGTACTTC; CDR3: CASVGTAKIYEQYF
V: TRBV5-5; size: .; D: .; J: TRBJ2-4; DNA: TGTGCCAGCAGCGTGTGGGACCAAGGGGACATTCAGTACTTC; CDR3: CASSVWDQGDIQYF
V: TRBV13; size: .; D: TRBD2; J: TRBJ2-7; DNA: TGTGCCAGCAGCGCGGGTAGCGGGGATTGGACCTACGAGCAGTACTTC; CDR3: CASSAGSGDWTYEQYF
V: TRBV7-2; size: .; D: .; J: TRBJ2-3; DNA: TGTGCCGGCAGCTTAGGGGGGCGCCCGGATACGCAGTATTTT; CDR3: CAGSLGGRPDTQYF
V: TRBV11-2; size: .; D: .; J: TRBJ2-7; DNA: TGTGCCAGCAGCCGACGGGTGGGGGATTCCTCCTACGAGCAGTACTTC; CDR3: CASSRRVGDSSYEQYF
V: TRBV10-3; size: .; D: .; J: TRBJ2-5; DNA: TGTGCCATCAGTGATCGTAGGGAGACCCAGTACTTC; CDR3: CAISDRRETQYF
V: TRBV7-9; size: .; D: .; J: TRBJ2-1; DNA: TGTGCCTGCAGCTTAGCCGGGAACAATGAGCAGTTCTTC; CDR3: CACSLAGNNEQFF
V: TRBV12-3/TRBV12-4; size: few; D: .; J: TRBJ2-3; DNA: TGTGCCAGCAGTTTGAACGAACTGGGCACAGATACGCAGTATTTT; CDR3: CASSLNELGTDTQYF
V: TRBV20-1; size: few; D: TRBD2; J: TRBJ2-1; DNA: TGCAGTGCTAGAGCTATCCTAGCGGGAGCATCCATTGAGCAGTTCTTC; CDR3: CSARAILAGASIEQFF
V: TRBV14; size: .; D: .; J: TRBJ2-3; DNA: TGTGCCAGCAGCCAAGATTTCGGGTCCTCAGATACGCAGTATTTT; CDR3: CASSQDFGSSDTQYF
V: TRBV12-3/TRBV12-4; size: few; D: TRBD2; J: TRBJ2-3; DNA: TGTGCCAGCAACCCGGGACTAGCGGGGACGAGTATAGATACGCAGTATTTT; CDR3: CASNPGLAGTSIDTQYF
V: TRBV4-1; size: .; D: .; J: TRBJ2-5; DNA: TGCGCCAGCAGCCAGGGACGGGGGTGGCGCTTTGAGACCCAGTACTTC; CDR3: CASSQGRGWRFETQYF
V: TRBV25-1; size: .; D: .; J: TRBJ1-6; DNA: TGTGCCAGCAGTCTTGGATTGTTACCCCTCCACTTT; CDR3: CASSLGLLPLHF
V: TRBV19; size: .; D: TRBD1; J: TRBJ2-5; DNA: TGTGCCAGTAGTACCGGGACAGGGGCGAAGGAGAGGGAGACCCAGTACTTC; CDR3: CASSTGTGAKERETQYF
V: TRBV30; size: .; D: .; J: TRBJ1-4; DNA: TGTGCCTGGAGTGTACCTACGCCCCGGGAAAAACTGTTTTTT; CDR3: CAWSVPTPREKLFF